The 11 T cell receptor beta chains presented below share a single source sample, sequenced in a study of OX40 agonist ivuxolimab in advanced cancers. The protocol was immunoSEQ multiplex PCR, while the TCRdb copy is restricted to in-frame clones and leaves out a portion. The data contain 40,000 to 50,000 clones, around 88% of them singletons. The input for sequencing was CD4+ or CD8+ T cells sorted from blood, taken in a trial of the OX40 agonist ivuxolimab. The receptors were sampled from an adult with an advanced solid tumor such as melanoma, head and neck, liver or kidney cancer.

The chain joins TRBV27 to TRBJ2-1; unclear D gene. V lost 5 bases to trimming and J lost 7 bases, with 12 bases between them. Germline V lookup: CDR1 MNHEY, CDR2 SMNVEV (reference sequence). The CDR3 totals 13 residues. The CDR3 bases are TGTGCCAGCAGTCTCACGGCGACGAATGAGCAGTTCTTC. This encodes CASSLTATNEQFF.

The J gene is TRBJ1-1, the V gene TRBV7-2; 8 nucleotides align to TRBD1. This CDR3 contains 15 residues. The germline V gene encodes CDR1 SGHTA and CDR2 FQGNSA. V was pared by 5 bases and J by 4 bases, with 9 bases of the junction left unmatched. Here the CDR3 DNA reads TGTGCCAGCAGCGGGCGGACAGGGCGGAGCACTGAAGCTTTCTTT. It codes for CASSGRTGRSTEAFF.

The rearrangement joins TRBV5-1 to TRBJ1-5; no firm D call. V was clipped by 5 bases and J by 7 bases, with 16 bases between them. This CDR3 spans 14 amino acids. CDR1 and CDR2 (germline): SGHRS, YFSETQ. Here the CDR3 reads CASRHEAGSQPQHF. As DNA, the CDR3 is TGCGCCAGCAGACACGAGGCGGGTAGCCAGCCCCAGCATTTT.

CDR3 sequence (DNA): TGCGCCAGTTGCGACAGGGGGCCGGCCACCGGGGAGCTGTTTTTT. It codes for CASCDRGPATGELFF. The V call is TRBV4-3, the J call TRBJ2-2, with 10 bases fitting TRBD1. CDR3 length equals 15 residues. Germline V gene data show CDR1 as LGHNA and CDR2 as YSLEER. V was pared by 9 bases and J by 4 bases, with 8 bases of the junction left unmatched.

The chain combines TRBV15 with TRBJ2-6, with D unresolved. V was pared by 1 base and J by 0 bases, with 4 bases between. CDR1 is LNHNV and CDR2 is YYDKDF in the germline V gene (reference sequence). The CDR3 sequence is 15 residues long. The CDR3 nucleotides are TGTGCCACCAGCAGAGGGAGCTCTGGGGCCAACGTCCTGACTTTC. It encodes CATSRGSSGANVLTF.

DNA of the CDR3: TGTGCCAGCAGCCCTGCCGGGACAGGGAATTCACCCCTCCACTTT. Amino acid sequence: CASSPAGTGNSPLHF. The chain is built from TRBV7-9 and TRBJ1-6, with 9 bases lining up with TRBD1. CDR3 size: 15 residues. The germline gives CDR1 SEHNR, CDR2 FQNEAQ (reference sequence). The ends lost 5 bases at V and 7 bases at J; junction bases unmatched: 6.

This clone showed up just once. This rearrangement joins TRBV5-6 to TRBJ2-1; either TRBD1 or TRBD2 may fit D (5 bases each). Germline V gene sequence: CDR1 SGHDT, CDR2 YYEEEE. The CDR3 sequence is 19 residues long. V lost 2 bases and J lost 6, with 27 bases in between. Here the CDR3 reads CASSLPTRRWTGALNEQFF. The CDR3 DNA reads TGTGCCAGCAGCTTACCCACACGAAGGTGGACCGGGGCCCTCAATGAGCAGTTCTTC.

The CDR3 protein is CASSPTSGGASSYEQYF. CDR3 DNA sequence: TGTGCCAGCTCACCAACTAGCGGGGGGGCGAGCTCCTACGAGCAGTACTTC. The rearrangement uses TRBV18 and TRBJ2-7, with 13 nucleotides matching TRBD2. The CDR3 runs to 17 residues. Germline lookup yields CDR1 KGHSH and CDR2 LQKENI. V gave up 2 bases and J gave up 0 bases; unmatched junction bases: 4. The complete variable domain, with remaining parts taken from reference TRBV18 and TRBJ2-7, reads NAGVMQNPRHLVRRRGQEARLRCSPMKGHSHVYWYRQLPEEGLKFMVYLQKENIIDESGMPKERFSAEFPKEGPSILRIQQVVRGDSAAYFCASSPTSGGASSYEQYFGPGTRLTVT.

The CDR3 nucleotides are TGTGCCAGCAGTGGGCAGTGGTTGGGTAATGAGCAGTTCTTC. Translation: CASSGQWLGNEQFF. The V and J genes are TRBV28 and TRBJ2-1; D remains ambiguous. The germline gives CDR1 MDHEN, CDR2 SYDVKM. V was shortened by 5 bases and J by 7 bases, with 15 bases between the two germline ends. CDR3 length equals 14 residues. The complete variable domain, with remaining parts taken from reference TRBV28 and TRBJ2-1, reads DVKVTQSSRYLVKRTGEKVFLECVQDMDHENMFWYRQDPGLGLRLIYFSYDVKMKEKGDIPEGYSVSREKKERFSLILESASTNQTSMYLCASSGQWLGNEQFFGPGTRLTVL.

V is TRBV7-2 and J is TRBJ2-2; TRBD1 matches at 9 bases. Per the germline V gene, CDR1 is SGHTA and CDR2 is FQGNSA. This CDR3 region has 15 residues. V was clipped by 2 bases and J by 3 bases; unmatched bases: 1. DNA for the CDR3: TGTGCCAGCAGCTTATACAGGGGGCACACCGGGGAGCTGTTTTTT. Protein: CASSLYRGHTGELFF.

The chain carries TRBV15 and TRBJ2-7; perhaps TRBD1 as D (5 bases). CDR3 length: 15 residues. Trimming pared 4 bases from V and 0 bases from J, leaving 13 bases between. Germline CDR1 is LNHNV and CDR2 is YYDKDF (reference sequence). DNA for the CDR3: TGTGCCACCAGCACAGATGACAGTCCCTCCTACGAGCAGTACTTC. Amino acid sequence: CATSTDDSPSYEQYF.